A selection of T cell receptor beta chains follows, all from one sample in a study of OX40 agonist ivuxolimab in advanced cancers. Using immunoSEQ multiplex PCR, the repertoire was profiled, and TCRdb retains in-frame clones only, with some absent. Among more than 85,000 clones listed, less than 95% were seen once. The sample here was CD4+ or CD8+ T cells sorted from blood, taken in a trial of the OX40 agonist ivuxolimab. The receptor source for this set is an adult with an advanced solid tumor such as melanoma, head and neck, liver or kidney cancer. The conserved cysteine and the conserved F or W are not part of the CDR3 here.

CDR3 protein,V gene
ASWDSMNTEAF,TRBV19
ASSSGTGGNYGYT,TRBV6-4
ASSERLAGDSNTGELF,TRBV21-1
ASRRTLSSYEQY,TRBV2
ASSFRAGPYNEQF,TRBV7-2
ASSLVRGEQF,TRBV4-2
ASRTSTDTQY,TRBV28
ASSVELIGGETQY,TRBV9
AWRKTGTDTQY,TRBV30
SGVNRGLGYT,TRBV29-1
ASSYGLSQETQY,TRBV6-5
ASSWTGNMNTEAF,TRBV27
ASSLGASGRKDTQY,TRBV11-2
SVKGGTASYGYT,TRBV29-1
ASSDNSKNIQY,TRBV2
ASSLGLANEQF,TRBV7-2
ASIRTGGRTEAF,TRBV6-5
ASSQGTGTNQPQH,TRBV4-2
ASSLLGQTALKLNTGELF,TRBV27
ASSRAETGEQY,TRBV19
ASSQDSRYEQY,TRBV4-3
ASSLSYLGWRGTDTQY,TRBV28
ASNHGGPLSGANVLT,TRBV7-2
ASSLESVSSYEQY,TRBV5-1
ATLRDEQY,TRBV2
ASSDPGSSAYNEQF,TRBV10-1
ASSTQPGNTIY,TRBV7-2
ASRTGTGAYEQY,TRBV27
ASKGLVGAGELF,TRBV2
ASSRFTGGTQY,TRBV4-1